This TCR beta chain was observed in a study of early T cells in non-severe SARS-CoV-2 infection. Study-level background: Unsorted whole-blood RNA was sequenced in bulk, leaving chains unpaired.

This clonotype was detected only a few times. The CDR3 has 13 amino acids. Per germline, CDR1 MDHEN and CDR2 SYDVKM. V lost 8 bases, J lost 4 bases, and 14 bases lay in between. Attachment of unique molecular identifiers was made to individual cDNA molecules. TCRdb itself ran the 5' RACE reads through MiXCR, one entry per CDR3 protein. This sample carries approximately 65,000 distinct CDR3 sequences, approximately 13% of them seen once, and the ten largest clones take around 15%. This clonotype originated in an adult who was a healthcare worker with PCR-confirmed SARS-CoV-2 infection or an uninfected control (not recorded which). The chain combines TRBV28 with TRBJ1-1, with D maybe TRBD1 (6 bases). The sequencing sample was made of whole blood. Here the CDR3 DNA reads TGTGCCAGCGGCTTACAGGGAGGCACTGAAGCTTTCTTT. Its protein is CASGLQGGTEAFF.